The 14 T cell receptor beta chains below come from one sample, sequenced in a study of blood T cell repertoires in COVID-19. Profiling relied on immunoSEQ multiplex PCR, and the TCRdb table lists in-frame clones only, not all of them. The sample lists about 160,000 clones; about 80% were seen once. The specimen sequenced was peripheral blood. These receptor sequences come from a man between 70 and 80 years old who had recovered from COVID-19.

This clone occurred once. The chain combines TRBV5-5 with TRBJ2-3; 10 bases fit TRBD1. The CDR3 is made up of 15 amino acids. Trimming cost V 5 bases and J 3 bases; bases outside gene matches: 6. Germline V gives CDR1 SGHKS, CDR2 YYEKEE (reference sequence). The CDR3 region has the DNA TGTGCCAGCAGGTCTGGACAGGGGGGTACAGATACGCAGTATTTT. Protein sequence: CASRSGQGGTDTQYF.

This sequence joins TRBV30 and TRBJ2-1; 11 nucleotides agree with TRBD2. Trimming at V came to 5 bases and at J to 1 base, leaving 1 base not matched to a gene. CDR1 is GTSNPN, CDR2 SVGIG, per germline (reference sequence). The CDR3 length is 14 residues. The CDR3 DNA reads as TGTGCCTGGGTAGCGGGAGGGTCCTACAATGAGCAGTTCTTC. It yields the protein CAWVAGGSYNEQFF.

The gene calls are TRBV19 and TRBJ1-1; D is unresolved. The CDR3 runs 13 residues. The V end was cut by 5 bases, the J end by 0 bases, with 7 bases between. The V gene's germline CDR1 is LNHDA and CDR2 SQIVND (reference sequence). CDR3: CASSGTMNTEAFF. The CDR3 bases are TGTGCCAGTAGTGGCACAATGAACACTGAAGCTTTCTTT.

The chain combines TRBV5-1 with TRBJ1-6; 8 bases agree with TRBD1. V lost 4 bases, J lost 9 bases, and 9 bases stayed unmatched. This CDR3 contains 15 residues. Per the germline V gene, CDR1 is SGHRS and CDR2 is YFSETQ. For the CDR3, the DNA is TGCGCCAGCAGCGAAAGGCCGCAGGGGGCTTCACCCCTCCACTTT. Its translation is CASSERPQGASPLHF.

The chain joins TRBV4-2 to TRBJ2-7; tentative D call: TRBD2 (6 bases). The CDR3 consists of 15 residues. V was cut by 0 bases and J by 6 bases, with 15 bases left in between. The V gene's germline CDR1 is LGHNA and CDR2 YNFKEQ. The CDR3 coding sequence is TGTGCCAGCAGCCAAGAATTAGCGGACTACCGCGAGCAGTACTTC. It yields the protein CASSQELADYREQYF.

In this sample, this clone turned up once. V and J are TRBV15 and TRBJ1-2, with D perhaps matching TRBD1 (6 bases). Germline V gives CDR1 LNHNV, CDR2 YYDKDF (reference sequence). The V end lost 1 base, the J end lost 5 bases, and 14 bases lay between the germline ends. The length of the CDR3 is 15 residues. CDR3 sequence (DNA): TGTGCCACCAGCAGAGGAGGACAGTATTTTTATGGCTACACCTTC. Translated: CATSRGGQYFYGYTF.

The chain couples TRBV19 to TRBJ1-3, with 8 nucleotides matching TRBD1. The J segment lost 4 bases and the V segment lost 6 bases, leaving 5 bases of the junction unmatched. This CDR3 has 14 amino acids. Germline lookup yields CDR1 LNHDA and CDR2 SQIVND (reference sequence). The CDR3 sequence is CASSQTGDGNTIYF. The DNA of the CDR3 is TGTGCCAGTAGCCAGACAGGGGACGGAAACACCATATATTTT.

A single count supports this clone. This chain connects TRBV30 to TRBJ1-5; D may be TRBD1 (6 bases). Trimming removed 8 bases at V and 0 bases at J, with 11 bases between. CDR1 and CDR2 from the germline V gene are GTSNPN and SVGIG (reference sequence). The CDR3 contains 13 residues. DNA of the CDR3: TGTGCCCCCATAGGGGGTAGCAATCAGCCCCAGCATTTT. Translated: CAPIGGSNQPQHF.

The gene calls are TRBV5-1 and TRBJ2-3; D may be TRBD2 (7 bases). Per germline, CDR1 SGHRS and CDR2 YFSETQ. The CDR3 sequence is 14 residues long. V lost 4 bases to trimming and J lost 9 bases, with 18 bases between them. The CDR3 region is CASSGTSAQGTQYF. The CDR3, as DNA: TGCGCCAGCAGCGGAACTAGCGCCCAGGGGACGCAGTATTTT. Using reference TRBV5-1 and TRBJ2-3 for the parts outside the CDR3, the full variable domain is KAGVTQTPRYLIKTRGQQVTLSCSPISGHRSVSWYQQTPGQGLQFLFEYFSETQRNKGNFPGRFSGRQFSNSRSEMNVSTLELGDSALYLCASSGTSAQGTQYFGPGTRLTVL.

This clone was recorded once. The genes are TRBV5-1 and TRBJ2-1; 9 nucleotides agree with TRBD1. The CDR3 is 15 amino acids. J lost 7 bases, V lost 4 bases, and 9 bases had no gene match. The germline CDR1 and CDR2 sequences are SGHRS and YFSETQ. CDR3 loop: CASSPSGQGKNEQFF. CDR3 bases: TGCGCCAGCAGCCCCTCGGGACAGGGAAAGAATGAGCAGTTCTTC.

The rearrangement links TRBV6-5 to TRBJ1-2; the match to TRBD1 covers 7 bases. The CDR3 is made up of 14 amino acids. J was trimmed by 2 bases and V by 0 bases; bases with no gene match: 0. In germline, CDR1 is MNHEY, CDR2 SVGAGI. This chain's CDR3 is CASSYSQGNYGYTF. The CDR3 DNA sequence: TGTGCCAGCAGTTACTCACAGGGGAACTATGGCTACACCTTC.

This chain joins TRBV7-2 and TRBJ2-3; no firm D call. Germline values: CDR1 SGHTA, CDR2 FQGNSA. There are 12 residues in the CDR3. The ends were cut back, 1 base at V and 8 bases at J, with 7 bases in the middle. CDR3 sequence reads: CASSLGQSTQYF. The CDR3 DNA sequence: TGTGCCAGCAGCTTAGGACAATCTACGCAGTATTTT.

This clone is a singleton in its sample. V is TRBV19 and J is TRBJ1-2; 8 nucleotides line up with TRBD1. The CDR3 is 14 residues long. Trimming at V came to 6 bases and at J to 3 bases, leaving 6 bases not matched to a gene. Germline CDR1 is LNHDA and CDR2 is SQIVND (reference sequence). The CDR3 DNA reads TGTGCCAGTAGGGTGACAGGGGAGTACTATGGCTACACCTTC. Translated: CASRVTGEYYGYTF.

This clone has just one count. The chain has TRBV6-5 and TRBJ1-2; weak D call: TRBD1 (5 bases). There are 14 residues in the CDR3. Deletions cut 5 bases from V and 6 bases from J, with 16 bases between. In germline, CDR1 is MNHEY, CDR2 SVGAGI. Here the CDR3 reads CASSPSPGGNGYTF. CDR3 bases: TGTGCCAGCAGTCCCAGCCCCGGGGGGAATGGCTACACCTTC.